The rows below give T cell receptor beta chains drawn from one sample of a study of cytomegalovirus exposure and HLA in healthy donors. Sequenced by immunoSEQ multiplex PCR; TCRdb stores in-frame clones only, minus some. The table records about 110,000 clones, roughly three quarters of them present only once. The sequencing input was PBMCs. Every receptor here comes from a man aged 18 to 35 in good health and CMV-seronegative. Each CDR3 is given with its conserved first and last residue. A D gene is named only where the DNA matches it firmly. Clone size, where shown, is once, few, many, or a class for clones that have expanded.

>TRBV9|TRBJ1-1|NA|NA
CASSPATGYF
TGTGCCAGCAGCCCGGCGACAGGTTACTTT
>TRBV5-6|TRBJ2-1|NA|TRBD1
CASGRDRGLRNEQFF
TGTGCCAGCGGACGGGACAGGGGGCTTCGCAATGAGCAGTTCTTC
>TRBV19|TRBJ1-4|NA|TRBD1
CASSIVGRGRDKLFF
TGTGCCAGTAGTATCGTTGGCAGGGGGCGCGATAAACTGTTTTTT
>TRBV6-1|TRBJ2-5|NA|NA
CASTLVGGETQYF
TGTGCCAGCACTCTGGTGGGAGGAGAGACCCAGTACTTC
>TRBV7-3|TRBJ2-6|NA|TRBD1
CASSTFTGTGRSGANVLTF
TGTGCCAGCAGCACATTCACCGGGACAGGGCGATCCGGGGCCAACGTCCTGACTTTC
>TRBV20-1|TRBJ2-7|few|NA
CSASGLLEQYF
TGCAGTGCTAGTGGGCTACTCGAGCAGTACTTC
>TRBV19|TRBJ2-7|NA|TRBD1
CASPGWGQGTQTSYEQYF
TGTGCCAGTCCCGGGTGGGGACAGGGGACTCAAACCTCCTACGAGCAGTACTTC
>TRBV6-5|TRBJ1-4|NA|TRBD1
CASSRPGTGTKLFF
TGTGCCAGCAGCCGTCCCGGGACAGGGACAAAACTGTTTTTT
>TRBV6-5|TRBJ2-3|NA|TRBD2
CASSYSPSGLTDTQYF
TGTGCCAGCAGTTACAGTCCTAGCGGCCTCACAGATACGCAGTATTTT
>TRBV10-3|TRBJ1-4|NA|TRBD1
CATRQGPNEKLFF
TGTGCCACCCGACAGGGACCTAATGAAAAACTGTTTTTT
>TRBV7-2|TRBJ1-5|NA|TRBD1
CASSAQDRTLGGRQPQHF
TGTGCCAGCAGCGCTCAGGACAGGACTTTGGGCGGTCGTCAGCCCCAGCATTTT
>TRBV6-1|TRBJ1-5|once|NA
CASSEVEKWLSNQPQHF
TGTGCCAGCAGTGAAGTTGAAAAATGGCTCAGCAATCAGCCCCAGCATTTT
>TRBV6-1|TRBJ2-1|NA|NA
CASSEYTSNEQFF
TGTGCCAGCAGTGAATACACAAGCAATGAGCAGTTCTTC
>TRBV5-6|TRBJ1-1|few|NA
CASRSDKLNTEAFF
TGTGCCAGCAGATCCGACAAGTTGAACACTGAAGCTTTCTTT
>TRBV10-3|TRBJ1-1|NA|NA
CAISEDLGTEAFF
TGTGCCATCAGTGAGGATCTCGGCACTGAAGCTTTCTTT
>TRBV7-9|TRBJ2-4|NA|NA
CASSPKQRINNIQYF
TGTGCCAGCAGCCCAAAACAGCGGATAAACAACATTCAGTACTTC
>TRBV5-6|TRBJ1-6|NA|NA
CASSLSGVGSPLHF
TGTGCCAGCAGCTTGAGCGGGGTTGGGTCACCCCTCCACTTT
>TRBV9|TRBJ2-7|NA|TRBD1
CASSVDPGQGAHEQYF
TGTGCCAGCAGCGTAGATCCCGGACAGGGGGCCCACGAGCAGTACTTC
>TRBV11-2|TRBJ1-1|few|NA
CASSARTDRVKTEAFF
TGTGCCAGCAGCGCCAGGACCGACAGAGTGAAAACTGAAGCTTTCTTT
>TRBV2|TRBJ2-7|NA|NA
CASTGLNEQYF
TGTGCCAGCACAGGTCTTAACGAGCAGTACTTC
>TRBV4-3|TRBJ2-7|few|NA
CASSQGSQGPYEQYF
TGCGCCAGCAGCCAAGGATCGCAGGGCCCCTACGAGCAGTACTTC
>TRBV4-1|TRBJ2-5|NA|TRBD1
CASSQRDRGRVVGDQETQYF
TGCGCCAGCAGCCAACGTGACAGGGGGCGCGTGGTGGGGGACCAAGAGACCCAGTACTTC
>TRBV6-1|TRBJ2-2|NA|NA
CASSPGGPNTGELFF
TGTGCCAGCAGCCCCGGGGGGCCAAACACCGGGGAGCTGTTTTTT
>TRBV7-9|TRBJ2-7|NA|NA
CSSSNGGPEQYF
TGTTCCAGCAGCAACGGGGGACCCGAGCAGTACTTC
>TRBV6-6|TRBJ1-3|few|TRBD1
CASTQGDGTGNTIYF
TGTGCCAGCACCCAGGGGGACGGAACTGGAAACACCATATATTTT
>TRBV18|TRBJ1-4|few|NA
CASSPSRLINEKLFF
TGTGCCAGCTCACCAAGCCGACTCATTAATGAAAAACTGTTTTTT
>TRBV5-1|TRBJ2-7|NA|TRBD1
CASSVTGGYEQYF
TGCGCCAGCAGCGTCACAGGGGGCTACGAGCAGTACTTC
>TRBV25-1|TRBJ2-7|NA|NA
CASTAGESNEQYF
TGTGCCAGCACCGCCGGGGAGTCTAACGAGCAGTACTTC
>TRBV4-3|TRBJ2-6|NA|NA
CASSQRGGVSGANVLTF
TGCGCCAGCAGCCAAAGGGGGGGGGTCTCTGGGGCCAACGTCCTGACTTTC
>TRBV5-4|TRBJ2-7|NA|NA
CASSFGRGNYEQYF
TGTGCCAGCAGCTTTGGCAGGGGCAACTACGAGCAGTACTTC
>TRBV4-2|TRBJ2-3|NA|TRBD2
CASSLGTNQFRDTQYF
TGTGCCAGCAGCCTCGGGACTAATCAATTCCGAGATACGCAGTATTTT
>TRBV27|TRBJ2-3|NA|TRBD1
CASSPGTEAQYF
TGTGCCAGCAGTCCCGGGACAGAGGCGCAGTATTTT
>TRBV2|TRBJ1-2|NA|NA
CASSERGIGYGYTF
TGTGCCAGCAGTGAGAGGGGGATAGGCTATGGCTACACCTTC
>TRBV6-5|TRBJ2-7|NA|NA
CASSYGRGAVSYEQYF
TGTGCCAGCAGTTACGGGCGTGGGGCGGTGTCCTACGAGCAGTACTTC
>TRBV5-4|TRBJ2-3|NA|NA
CASKETSLRTDTQYF
TGTGCCAGCAAAGAGACTAGTTTACGAACAGATACGCAGTATTTT
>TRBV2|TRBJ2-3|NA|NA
CASVGWAAFHTDTQYF
TGTGCCAGCGTCGGCTGGGCAGCCTTCCACACAGATACGCAGTATTTT
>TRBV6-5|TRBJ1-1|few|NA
CASSYGNTADTEAFF
TGTGCCAGCAGTTACGGGAACACAGCGGACACTGAAGCTTTCTTT
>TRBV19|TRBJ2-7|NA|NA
CASSIPGQFSEQYF
TGTGCCAGTAGTATACCGGGTCAGTTCTCCGAGCAGTACTTC
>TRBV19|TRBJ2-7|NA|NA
CASSPRPPAYEQYF
TGTGCCAGCTCCCCTAGACCTCCGGCCTACGAGCAGTACTTC
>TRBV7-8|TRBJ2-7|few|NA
CASSQTPNEQYF
TGTGCCAGCAGCCAGACACCCAACGAGCAGTACTTC
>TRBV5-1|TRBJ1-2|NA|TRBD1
CASSIGQGYGYTF
TGCGCCAGCAGCATAGGACAGGGCTATGGCTACACCTTC
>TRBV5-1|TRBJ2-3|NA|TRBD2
CASSLLAGGGADTQYF
TGCGCCAGCAGCTTGCTGGCGGGGGGTGGAGCAGATACGCAGTATTTT
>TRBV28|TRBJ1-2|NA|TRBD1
CASRPQGRSYTF
TGTGCCAGCAGACCACAGGGGAGGAGCTACACCTTC
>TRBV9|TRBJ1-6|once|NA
CASSVDGGGSPLHF
TGTGCCAGCAGCGTAGATGGGGGAGGATCACCCCTCCACTTT
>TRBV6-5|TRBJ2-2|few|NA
CASSYSSLLNTGELFF
TGTGCCAGCAGTTACTCGAGTCTACTGAACACCGGGGAGCTGTTTTTT
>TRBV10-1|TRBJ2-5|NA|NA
CASSEGTLQETQYF
TGCGCCAGCAGTGAGGGGACTCTACAAGAGACCCAGTACTTC
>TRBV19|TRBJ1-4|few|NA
CASRSAGWNEKLFF
TGTGCCAGTAGAAGTGCAGGATGGAATGAAAAACTGTTTTTT
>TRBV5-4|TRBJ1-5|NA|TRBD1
CASSKDRGTNQPQHF
TGTGCCAGCAGCAAAGACAGGGGAACCAATCAGCCCCAGCATTTT
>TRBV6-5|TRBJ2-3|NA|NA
CASSYSRSQGTQYF
TGTGCCAGCAGTTACTCGAGGTCCCAGGGTACGCAGTATTTT
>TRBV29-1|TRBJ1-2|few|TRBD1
CSALKRGGQGAGGYTF
TGCAGCGCGTTGAAGAGGGGGGGACAGGGGGCCGGGGGCTACACCTTC
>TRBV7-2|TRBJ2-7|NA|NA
CASSLSGAYEQYF
TGTGCCAGCAGCTTATCAGGGGCTTACGAGCAGTACTTC
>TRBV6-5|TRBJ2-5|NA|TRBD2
CASSYKGGKETQYF
TGTGCCAGCAGTTACAAGGGAGGGAAAGAGACCCAGTACTTC
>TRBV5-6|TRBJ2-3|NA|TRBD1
CASSSEALSGGPDTQYF
TGTGCCAGCAGCTCCGAGGCTCTTTCAGGGGGCCCAGATACGCAGTATTTT
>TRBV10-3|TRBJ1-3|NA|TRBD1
CAIRPPGGTGNTIYF
TGTGCCATCAGGCCCCCAGGGGGAACTGGAAACACCATATATTTT
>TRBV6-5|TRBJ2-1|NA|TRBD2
CASSLAGGLGEQFF
TGTGCCAGCAGCTTAGCGGGGGGGCTGGGGGAGCAGTTCTTC
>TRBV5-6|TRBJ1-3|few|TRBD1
CASSLGAGGFSGNTIYF
TGTGCCAGCAGCTTGGGGGCAGGGGGCTTCTCTGGAAACACCATATATTTT
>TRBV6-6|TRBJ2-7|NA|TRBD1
CASSYSRGQGSGEQYF
TGTGCCAGCAGTTACTCAAGGGGACAGGGGTCAGGCGAGCAGTACTTC
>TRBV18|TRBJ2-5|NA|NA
CASSPEETQYF
TGTGCCAGCTCACCGGAGGAGACCCAGTACTTC
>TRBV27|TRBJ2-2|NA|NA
CASSQNTGELFF
TGTGCCAGCAGTCAGAACACCGGGGAGCTGTTTTTT
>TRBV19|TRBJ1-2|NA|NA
CASTPPGHPSKHNYGYTF
TGTGCCAGTACTCCTCCGGGACATCCCTCTAAACATAACTATGGCTACACCTTC